This T cell receptor (beta chain) was sequenced in a study of vaccination effects on CD4 cells after COVID-19. Isolation of CD4+ T cells took place after about nine days of culture. It was two doses of either the BNT162b2 or mRNA-1273 vaccine that participants received. Data came from immunoSEQ multiplex PCR; TCRdb stores just in-frame clones and leaves some out. The sample lists over 45,000 clones; roughly 70% were seen once. The germline V gene encodes CDR1 MNHEY and CDR2 SMNVEV (reference sequence). The CDR3 contains 17 residues. Trimming stripped 2 bases from V and 4 bases from J, with 15 bases between. This clone showed up just once. Its antigen is unknown.

The sequenced sample was CD4+ T cells from PBMCs cultured without peptide, obtained after COVID-19 vaccination. V usage is TRBV27 and J usage is TRBJ2-6; D remains unclear. This receptor was taken from a human donor who received a COVID-19 vaccine. Here the CDR3 reads CASSLASDLHGANVLTF. DNA of the CDR3: TGTGCCAGCAGTTTAGCCTCGGACCTGCACGGGGCCAACGTCCTGACTTTC. Filled out from reference TRBV27 and TRBJ2-6, the complete variable domain reads EAQVTQNPRYLITVTGKKLTVTCSQNMNHEYMSWYRQDPGLGLRQIYYSMNVEVTDKGDVPEGYKVSRKEKRNFPLILESPSPNQTSLYFCASSLASDLHGANVLTFGAGSRLTVL.